This TCR beta chain was identified during a study of PD-1 blockade in classical Hodgkin lymphoma (dated by TCRdb to about 2020). About the investigation overall: Nivolumab dosing was 3 mg/kg intravenously every 2 weeks, continuing until either disease progression or unacceptable toxicity. The study used CyTOF and TCR beta sequencing to define a peripheral blood immune signature of response to PD-1 blockade in classical Hodgkin lymphoma. The research as a whole found: Baseline TCR diversity was reported to be lower in newly diagnosed patients than in healthy donors and to be lower still in relapsed/refractory patients. The study was restricted to a single clinical trial cohort, and the causes of repertoire differences, possibly disease activity or prior therapy, were left undefined. Trial patients achieving complete response had baseline diversity similar to newly diagnosed patients, whereas partial responders and progressors had significantly lower diversity. Lower diversity was observed in patients in whom nivolumab was started less than 1 year after ASCT, and these patients were excluded from later analyses so that confounding by immune reconstitution would be avoided. CD4+ but not CD8+ TCR diversity rose significantly by C4D1 (p=0.0027 vs p=0.16), most apparent in complete responders (p=0.02).

As for this clone: The specificity of this receptor is unknown. No base quality information exists; no much larger clone differs at one position.

The Qiagen DNeasy kit was used to extract genomic DNA both from unsorted PBMCs and from the negatively selected CD4+ and CD8+ fractions. TCR beta CDR3 regions were subjected to amplification by immunoSEQ multiplex PCR with primers that anneal to V and J segments. A synthetic immune receptor repertoire was used to minimize amplification bias, and any residual bias was removed computationally once sequencing was done. Regarding the original processing steps: Custom Python scripts were used to quantify repertoire diversity as the Shannon entropy index. Unsorted, CD4+ and CD8+ repertoires were analyzed separately, except in combined analyses where CD4+ and CD8+ sequences were merged in silico. A clone was considered expanded if an increase in frequency of at least 2-fold after treatment relative to C1D1 was found, and a pseudocount of 0.5 was applied to clones undetected at baseline. Clones with 0 or 1 copy at C1D1 were defined as singleton clones, while clones with 2 or more copies were defined as non-singleton clones. Clones expanded in unsorted samples were annotated as CD4+, CD8+ or unknown by matching protein sequences in sorted samples from the same patient. Diversity changes from C1D1 to C4D1 were tested in paired samples using Wilcoxon tests. This is the immuneACCESS table as TCRdb keeps it, with only in-frame sequences that have V and J called. A part of the clones is gone; compared with another copy, unresolved V genes explain less than half, and the rest is unexplained. The V and J calls and clone size come from that table; D and trimming were worked out from the DNA. The table for this sample lists more than 85,000 clones; more than 70% of them were counted only once. The ten largest clones add up to roughly 19% of the sample.

In the paper's terms, the time point label means: cycle 4 day 1 (C4D1), after less than seven weeks of nivolumab. Every trial patient had relapsed after autologous stem cell transplantation, and cohorts A, B and C differed in prior brentuximab vedotin exposure. A total of over 55 patients with relapsed/refractory classical Hodgkin lymphoma made up the trial cohort, and each patient's best overall response was complete response, partial response or progressive disease. Trial patients were treated with single-agent nivolumab in the multi-cohort phase II CheckMate 205 trial. Best overall response was determined by an independent review committee according to the 2007 International Working Group response criteria. Trial PBMCs were collected immediately before nivolumab initiation (C1D1) and during therapy at cycle 2 day 1 and cycle 4 day 1. Peripheral blood was collected in 8 mL Vacutainer Cell Preparation Tubes, from which PBMCs were isolated by centrifugation and then cryopreserved.

In the germline V gene, CDR1 corresponds to SGHAT and CDR2 to FQNNGV. The CDR3 runs 13 residues from the cysteine to the phenylalanine. The entry retains the CDR3 DNA only, 39 bases that are in frame from base 1. After removal of 6 bases from V and 6 bases from J, the junction retains 4 bases not matched to a gene. This sequence originates from a human donor with classical Hodgkin lymphoma. The sequenced sample was peripheral blood mononuclear cells (PBMCs), obtained before the fourth cycle of nivolumab. This receptor chain uses TRBV11-2 and TRBJ2-4, with 8 middle bases fitting TRBD1. The CDR3 reads as follows: CASRDRVANIQYF. The sequence in DNA is TGTGCCAGCAGGGACAGGGTTGCAAACATTCAGTACTTC.